These 2 T cell receptor beta chains share one sample of origin, sequenced in a study of control samples from healthy donors and cancer patients. TCRdb's copy holds only in-frame clones and misses some; the assay was immunoSEQ multiplex PCR. The table has 95,000 to 120,000 clones, approximately 82% seen once. Input material: blood. The receptor set was obtained from a man aged 18 to 29 in good health.

This clone was observed a few times. This chain uses TRBV5-1 with TRBJ2-6; D ambiguous. Germline V gene lookup returns CDR1 SGHRS and CDR2 YFSETQ. Trimming took off 4 bases at V and 0 bases at J, with 8 bases between the two ends. CDR3 length: 15 amino acids. CDR3 residues: CASSPRFSGANVLTF. The CDR3 coding sequence is TGCGCCAGCAGCCCCCGCTTCTCTGGGGCCAACGTCCTGACTTTC.

The J gene is TRBJ1-5, the V gene TRBV9; D is uncertain. The germline V and J ends were trimmed by 2 bases and 4 bases, with 1 base remaining between them. Germline CDR1 SGDLS, CDR2 YYNGEE. The CDR3 runs to 11 residues. The CDR3 spells CASSVNQPQHF. CDR3 bases: TGTGCCAGCAGCGTTAATCAGCCCCAGCATTTT.